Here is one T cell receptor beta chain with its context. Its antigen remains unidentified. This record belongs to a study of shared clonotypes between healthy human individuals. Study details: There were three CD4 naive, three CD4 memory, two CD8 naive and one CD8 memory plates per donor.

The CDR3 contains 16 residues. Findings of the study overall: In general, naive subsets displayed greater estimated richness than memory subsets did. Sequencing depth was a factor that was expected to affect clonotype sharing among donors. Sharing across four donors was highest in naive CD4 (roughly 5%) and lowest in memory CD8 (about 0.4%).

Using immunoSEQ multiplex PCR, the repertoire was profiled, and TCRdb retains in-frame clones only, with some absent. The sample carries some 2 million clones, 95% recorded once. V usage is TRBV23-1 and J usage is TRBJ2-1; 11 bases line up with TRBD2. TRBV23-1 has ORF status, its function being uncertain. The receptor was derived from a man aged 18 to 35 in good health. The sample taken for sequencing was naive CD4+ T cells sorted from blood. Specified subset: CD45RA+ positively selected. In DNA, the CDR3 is TGCGCGGGCGCAATACTAGCGGGAGTCGGGTACAATGAGCAGTTCTTC. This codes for CAGAILAGVGYNEQFF.